The next 20 T cell receptor beta chains were all read from a single sample in a study of identical twins. In TCRdb, the 5' RACE reads were re-called with MiXCR into one record per CDR3 protein. The top ten hold 4.3% of the sample, which has roughly 750,000 distinct CDR3 sequences, 21% seen once. This sample also belongs to another study, concerning T cells expressing NK-cell markers.

Sequenced: PBMCs. These TCRs come from a woman younger than 35 in good health.

The rearrangement links TRBV5-5 to TRBJ2-1, with D perhaps being TRBD1 or TRBD2 (5 bases each). The CDR3 length is 15 residues. The V end lost 1 base, the J end lost 4 bases, and 12 bases lay between the germline ends. Germline V CDR1 and CDR2: SGHKS, YYEKEE (reference sequence). The CDR3 DNA reads TGTGCCAGCAGCTTGCGGTCGGGGCTATACAATGAGCAGTTCTTC. It encodes CASSLRSGLYNEQFF. Based on the CDR3 plus reference TRBV5-5 and TRBJ2-1, the full variable domain is DAGVTQSPTHLIKTRGQQVTLRCSPISGHKSVSWYQQVLGQGPQFIFQYYEKEERGRGNFPDRFSARQFPNYSSELNVNALLLGDSALYLCASSLRSGLYNEQFFGPGTRLTVL.

The chain links TRBV4-1 to TRBJ2-7, with D perhaps matching TRBD1 or TRBD2 (5 bases each). CDR1 and CDR2 from the germline V gene are MGHRA and YSYEKL. The CDR3 is made up of 14 amino acids. V was trimmed by 3 bases and J by 2 bases, leaving 11 bases between them. CDR3 sequence reads: CASSQGPLAYEQYF. In nucleotides, the CDR3 is TGCGCCAGCAGCCAGGGACCCCTAGCCTACGAGCAGTACTTC.

J is TRBJ1-1 and V is TRBV20-1; D call uncertain. Germline lookup yields CDR1 DFQATT and CDR2 SNEGSKA (reference sequence). Trimming cost V 0 bases and J 1 base, with 9 bases left between them. This CDR3 has 14 amino acids. CDR3 sequence reads: CSAREADGNTEAFF. In DNA, the CDR3 is TGCAGTGCTAGAGAAGCCGACGGGAACACTGAAGCTTTCTTT.

The chain links TRBV4-3 to TRBJ2-1; 11 bases map to TRBD2. This CDR3 is built from 16 residues. V lost 4 bases, J lost 10 bases, and 12 bases stayed unmatched. Germline V CDR1 and CDR2: LGHNA, YSLEER. The CDR3 loop reads CASSPGTSGLGREQFF. In DNA, the CDR3 is TGCGCCAGCAGCCCCGGGACTAGCGGCCTGGGTAGGGAGCAGTTCTTC.

Many counts were recorded for this clonotype. The chain joins TRBV20-1 to TRBJ2-1; D is ambiguous. The CDR3 is 14 amino acids. The V and J ends lost 4 bases and 0 bases respectively, with 10 bases between them. Germline-derived CDR1 and CDR2 are DFQATT and SNEGSKA (reference sequence). The CDR3 region is CSATGGGSYNEQFF. The DNA for the CDR3 is TGCAGTGCTACGGGCGGTGGCTCCTACAATGAGCAGTTCTTC.

The chain employs TRBV29-1 and TRBJ2-2; the D is unclear. This CDR3 region has 14 residues. Germline CDR1 is SQVTM and CDR2 is ANQGSEA. Trimming removed 6 bases at V and 4 bases at J, with 15 bases between. The CDR3 DNA sequence: TGCAGCGTGGTCCCCTCTCGTAGCACCGGGGAGCTGTTTTTT. This translates into CSVVPSRSTGELFF.

The chain uses TRBV12-3 or TRBV12-4 and TRBJ2-5; TRBD1 aligns across 11 bases. V trimming: 6 bases; J trimming: 10 bases; junction bases outside the gene matches: 7. The CDR3 covers 13 residues. The DNA for the CDR3 is TGTGCCAGCAGCGTGGGACAGGGGGGAAACCAGTACTTC. Its translation: CASSVGQGGNQYF.

CDR3 region: CASSFRPKDTEAFF. CDR3 bases: TGCGCCAGCAGCTTTCGCCCTAAGGACACTGAAGCTTTCTTT. V and J are TRBV5-1 and TRBJ1-1, with D unclear. The length of the CDR3 is 14 residues. Trimming took 2 bases from V and 3 from J, leaving 11 bases between them. In germline, CDR1 is SGHRS, CDR2 YFSETQ. Supplemented by reference TRBV5-1 and TRBJ1-1, the full variable domain reads KAGVTQTPRYLIKTRGQQVTLSCSPISGHRSVSWYQQTPGQGLQFLFEYFSETQRNKGNFPGRFSGRQFSNSRSEMNVSTLELGDSALYLCASSFRPKDTEAFFGQGTRLTVV.

There are many counts of this clonotype. This sequence joins TRBV5-1 and TRBJ1-2; a weak D match, TRBD1 (6 bases). The CDR3 runs 13 residues. CDR1 and CDR2 from the germline V gene are SGHRS and YFSETQ. The germline V and J ends were trimmed by 2 bases and 3 bases, with 8 bases remaining between them. CDR3 amino acids: CASSFEGDYGYTF. In DNA, the CDR3 is TGCGCCAGCAGCTTTGAGGGGGACTATGGCTACACCTTC.

The rearrangement joins TRBV7-8 to TRBJ1-1; D perhaps matches TRBD1 (5 bases). Germline CDR1 reads SGHVS; CDR2 reads FQNEAQ. The CDR3 sequence is 14 residues long. V shed 6 bases and J shed 5 bases, with 16 bases lying between them. CDR3 nucleotides: TGTGCCAGCAGGGGCAGTGGCGGGACTACTGAAGCTTTCTTT. Amino acids: CASRGSGGTTEAFF. The whole variable domain, remainder taken from reference TRBV7-8 and TRBJ1-1, is GAGVSQSPRYKVAKRGQDVALRCDPISGHVSLFWYQQALGQGPEFLTYFQNEAQLDKSGLPSDRFFAERPEGSVSTLKIQRTQQEDSAVYLCASRGSGGTTEAFFGQGTRLTVV.

This clonotype was seen ten or more times. The V call is TRBV12-3 or TRBV12-4, the J call TRBJ2-5; D gene unclear. There are 14 residues in the CDR3. V lost 7 bases to trimming and J lost 0 bases, with 12 bases between them. CDR3 bases: TGTGCCAGCATCGCGGACCCGTACCAAGAGACCCAGTACTTC. It is translated as CASIADPYQETQYF.

The rearrangement links TRBV12-3 or TRBV12-4 to TRBJ2-5; D is perhaps TRBD2 (7 bases). The CDR3 sequence is 15 residues long. V was shortened by 4 bases and J by 5 bases, with 17 bases between the two germline ends. CDR3 in DNA: TGTGCCAGCAGTTGGAGACCGGGGGGCCGGGAGACCCAGTACTTC. As protein: CASSWRPGGRETQYF.

The sample holds a few counts of this clonotype. The chain has TRBV6-6 and TRBJ2-5; no reliable D call. Germline values: CDR1 MNHNY, CDR2 SVGAGI (reference sequence). CDR3 length: 13 amino acids. Trimming took off 4 bases at V and 5 bases at J, with 11 bases between the two ends. The CDR3 sequence is CASSWNGWETQYF. In DNA, the CDR3 is TGTGCCAGCAGTTGGAACGGTTGGGAGACCCAGTACTTC.

The chain combines TRBV6-5 with TRBJ1-2; D is undetermined. Germline CDR1 is MNHEY and CDR2 is SVGAGI. Trimming pared 2 bases from V and 7 bases from J, leaving 14 bases between. This CDR3 has 14 residues. The CDR3 protein is CASSYPGSPSGYTF. Written as DNA, the CDR3 is TGTGCCAGCAGTTACCCCGGCAGCCCCAGTGGCTACACCTTC.

This clonotype was counted only a few times. This chain connects TRBV6-5 to TRBJ1-1; D is unclear. CDR3 size: 11 residues. Trimming stripped 3 bases from V and 7 bases from J, with 6 bases between. Germline values: CDR1 MNHEY, CDR2 SVGAGI. The CDR3 DNA is TGTGCCAGCAGTTATGGGTATGAAGCTTTCTTT. It codes for CASSYGYEAFF.

This clonotype was observed a handful of times. J is TRBJ2-7 and V is TRBV27; TRBD1 or TRBD2 may be the D gene (5 bases each). V was shortened by 5 bases and J by 5 bases, with 16 bases between the two germline ends. From germline, CDR1 is MNHEY and CDR2 SMNVEV (reference sequence). The CDR3 is 14 residues long. Here the CDR3 reads CASSPQPGSDEQYF. In DNA form, the CDR3 reads TGTGCCAGCAGTCCCCAGCCAGGGAGCGACGAGCAGTACTTC.

This clonotype was seen many times. The chain has TRBV12-3 or TRBV12-4 and TRBJ2-5; no definite D call. Trimming took 1 base from V and 3 from J, leaving 6 bases between them. This CDR3 has 13 amino acids. The CDR3 DNA reads TGTGCCAGCAGTTTAGTACAGAAAGAGACCCAGTACTTC. It encodes CASSLVQKETQYF.

This clonotype was detected only a few times. The chain combines TRBV29-1 with TRBJ1-4; the match to TRBD1 covers 8 bases. The trim removed 6 bases at V and 2 bases at J, leaving 5 bases unmatched. The CDR3 loop spans 14 amino acids. CDR1 is SQVTM and CDR2 is ANQGSEA in the germline V gene. The CDR3, as DNA: TGCAGCGTCCTGAGGACAGGGACTAATGAAAAACTGTTTTTT. Its translation is CSVLRTGTNEKLFF.

This clonotype was seen at least ten times. The rearrangement uses TRBV7-2 and TRBJ1-1; D is possibly TRBD1 (5 bases). Germline V gene data show CDR1 as SGHTA and CDR2 as FQGNSA. V lost 5 bases and J 2 bases, leaving 12 bases between the germline ends. The CDR3 covers 14 residues. CDR3 sequence (DNA): TGTGCCAGCAGCCGAAACACAGGAAACACTGAAGCTTTCTTT. Translating gives CASSRNTGNTEAFF.

This clonotype was seen a handful of times. The chain combines TRBV12-3 or TRBV12-4 with TRBJ2-7; the match to TRBD2 covers 13 bases. The CDR3 extends over 15 amino acids. V shed 7 bases and J 2 bases; nucleotides not matched to a gene: 5. The CDR3 sequence: CASTLGTSGTYEQYF. The CDR3 region has the DNA TGTGCCAGCACCCTCGGGACTAGCGGGACCTACGAGCAGTACTTC.